Each of the 19 T cell receptor beta chains below was sequenced from the same sample in a study of blood T cell repertoires in COVID-19. TCRdb keeps only in-frame clones here, not all; method: immunoSEQ multiplex PCR. The repertoire consists of a few hundred thousand clones, with roughly 89% occurring once and the leading ten covering roughly 1%. Sequences were obtained from peripheral blood. The receptors come from a woman in her 40s with COVID-19, enrolled during active disease.

This rearrangement joins TRBV2 to TRBJ1-5; 11 positions agree with TRBD1. Germline lookup yields CDR1 SNHLY and CDR2 FYNNEI. This CDR3 is built from 15 residues. The junction had 1 base not matched to a gene; V was cut back by 1 base and J by 5 bases. CDR3: CASSEGTGGYQPQHF. In DNA form, the CDR3 reads TGTGCCAGCAGTGAAGGGACAGGGGGCTATCAGCCCCAGCATTTT.

This chain links TRBV11-2 with TRBJ2-3, with 9 bases fitting TRBD1. CDR1 is SGHAT, CDR2 FQNNGV, per germline. Trimming took 5 bases from V and 6 from J; bases not matched to a gene: 9. The CDR3 loop spans 15 amino acids. CDR3 sequence (DNA): TGTGCCAGCAGCCCACAGGACAGGGGTGGGGATACGCAGTATTTT. Amino acid sequence: CASSPQDRGGDTQYF.

V and J are TRBV27 and TRBJ1-1; 8 bases are shared with TRBD1. Germline CDR1 reads MNHEY; CDR2 reads SMNVEV (reference sequence). V gave up 4 bases and J gave up 0 bases; unmatched junction bases: 4. The CDR3 loop spans 15 amino acids. The CDR3, as DNA: TGTGCCAGCAGTTCGGGACAGGACCTGAACACTGAAGCTTTCTTT. It is translated as CASSSGQDLNTEAFF.

V usage is TRBV7-9 and J usage is TRBJ1-2; D might be TRBD1 (5 bases). Looked up from germline, CDR1 is SEHNR and CDR2 is FQNEAQ (reference sequence). The CDR3 spans 14 residues. V was trimmed by 1 base and J by 7 bases, leaving 13 bases between them. CDR3 sequence: CASSLEARVGGYTF. The CDR3 DNA is TGTGCCAGCAGCTTAGAGGCCAGGGTTGGTGGCTACACCTTC.

V is TRBV5-5 and J is TRBJ1-6; D is uncertain. Germline V gene sequence: CDR1 SGHKS, CDR2 YYEKEE (reference sequence). The CDR3 sequence is 16 residues long. The V end was cut by 1 base, the J end by 8 bases, with 16 bases between. CDR3 nucleotides: TGTGCCAGCAGCTTGTATGGCCGCTCCTCACATTCACCCCTCCACTTT. Translated, it gives CASSLYGRSSHSPLHF.

The CDR3 protein is CASSEGNPRAYGYTF. Here the CDR3 DNA reads TGCGCCAGCAGTGAGGGAAACCCGAGGGCCTATGGCTACACCTTC. V usage is TRBV10-1 and J usage is TRBJ1-2, with D hard to call. This CDR3 spans 15 amino acids. V was clipped by 2 bases and J by 4 bases, with 14 bases between them. The germline V gene encodes CDR1 WNHNN and CDR2 SYGVQD (reference sequence).

The CDR3 loop is CASSQETRGNEQFF. CDR3 in DNA: TGTGCCAGCAGCCAAGAAACAAGGGGCAATGAGCAGTTCTTC. The chain employs TRBV3-1 (or the pseudogene TRBV3-2) and TRBJ2-1, with D possibly being TRBD1 (5 bases). V was pared by 0 bases and J by 6 bases, with 9 bases between. The length of the CDR3 is 14 residues. Germline CDR1 is LGHDT and CDR2 is YNNKEL (reference sequence).

The CDR3 sequence is CASSIRQGGARSNQPQHF. CDR3 DNA sequence: TGTGCCAGTAGTATAAGACAAGGGGGTGCACGGAGCAATCAGCCCCAGCATTTT. This chain connects TRBV19 to TRBJ1-5; a weak D match, TRBD1 (6 bases). The CDR3 covers 18 residues. Between the trimmed V and J ends, which lost 2 bases and 1 base, there was a span of 18 bases. Germline V gene sequence: CDR1 LNHDA, CDR2 SQIVND (reference sequence).

V usage is TRBV7-6 and J usage is TRBJ2-3; D is unclear. The CDR3 runs 15 residues. With 0 bases removed from V and 6 bases from J, the gap between germline ends came to 13 bases. Germline values: CDR1 SGHVS, CDR2 FNYEAQ. Here the CDR3 DNA reads TGTGCCAGCAGCTTAGCGATAGATACCGGTGATACGCAGTATTTT. This codes for CASSLAIDTGDTQYF.

This sequence joins TRBV28 and TRBJ1-4, with 8 bases lining up with TRBD1. J was trimmed by 7 bases and V by 2 bases; bases with no gene match: 12. CDR3 length equals 17 residues. CDR1 and CDR2 from the germline V gene are MDHEN and SYDVKM. The CDR3 DNA follows: TGTGCCAGCAGTTTACGCCGACGACAGGGGCGATCTGAAAAACTGTTTTTT. Protein product: CASSLRRRQGRSEKLFF. Complete variable domain (other parts from reference TRBV28 and TRBJ1-4): DVKVTQSSRYLVKRTGEKVFLECVQDMDHENMFWYRQDPGLGLRLIYFSYDVKMKEKGDIPEGYSVSREKKERFSLILESASTNQTSMYLCASSLRRRQGRSEKLFFGSGTQLSVL.

This chain joins TRBV28 and TRBJ1-1; D remains unclear. V lost 3 bases to trimming and J lost 0 bases, with 8 bases between them. CDR3 length: 14 amino acids. Germline values: CDR1 MDHEN, CDR2 SYDVKM. This CDR3 reads CASSFGGLNTEAFF. Here the CDR3 DNA reads TGTGCCAGCAGTTTTGGAGGGTTGAACACTGAAGCTTTCTTT. Complete variable domain (other parts from reference TRBV28 and TRBJ1-1): DVKVTQSSRYLVKRTGEKVFLECVQDMDHENMFWYRQDPGLGLRLIYFSYDVKMKEKGDIPEGYSVSREKKERFSLILESASTNQTSMYLCASSFGGLNTEAFFGQGTRLTVV.

The chain combines TRBV11-2 with TRBJ1-3, with no clear D. The CDR3 is 17 amino acids. The germline V gene encodes CDR1 SGHAT and CDR2 FQNNGV. Trimming removed 0 bases from V and 4 bases from J, with 16 bases in between. Written as DNA, the CDR3 is TGTGCCAGCAGCTTAGATCGGGGTGGGCTTTTCGGAAACACCATATATTTT. Translated, it gives CASSLDRGGLFGNTIYF.

The V call is TRBV28, the J call TRBJ1-2; 9 bases align to TRBD1. Germline V gives CDR1 MDHEN, CDR2 SYDVKM. The CDR3 totals 13 residues. V shed 5 bases and J 4 bases; nucleotides not matched to a gene: 2. The DNA of the CDR3 is TGTGCCAGCAGTACGGGACAGGGCTATGGCTACACCTTC. The encoded protein is CASSTGQGYGYTF.

The chain recombines TRBV10-3 with TRBJ1-6, with 9 bases lining up with TRBD1. The CDR3 sequence is 15 residues long. Trimming cost V 4 bases and J 7 bases; bases outside gene matches: 5. The germline gives CDR1 ENHRY, CDR2 SYGVKD. The CDR3 spells CAISGTGAGNSPLHF. CDR3 sequence (DNA): TGTGCCATCAGTGGGACAGGGGCGGGGAATTCACCCCTCCACTTT.

The chain has TRBV11-2 and TRBJ2-3; D gene ambiguous. V lost 4 bases, J lost 0 bases, and 14 bases lay in between. Germline CDR1 SGHAT, CDR2 FQNNGV. This CDR3 is 16 amino acids long. In nucleotides, the CDR3 is TGTGCCAGCAGCTCGAGACTGACGGAGAGCACAGATACGCAGTATTTT. It encodes CASSSRLTESTDTQYF. Full variable domain (missing parts from reference TRBV11-2 and TRBJ2-3): EAGVAQSPRYKIIEKRQSVAFWCNPISGHATLYWYQQILGQGPKLLIQFQNNGVVDDSQLPKDRFSAERLKGVDSTLKIQPAKLEDSAVYLCASSSRLTESTDTQYFGPGTRLTVL.

The chain is built from TRBV3-1 (or the pseudogene TRBV3-2) and TRBJ1-5; 9 nucleotides align to TRBD1. CDR1 and CDR2 from the germline V gene are LGHDT and YNNKEL (reference sequence). The junction had 6 bases not matched to a gene; V was cut back by 3 bases and J by 6 bases. This CDR3 contains 15 residues. For the CDR3, the DNA is TGTGCCAGCAGCCAGGGGGACAGGGCGGCTCAGCCCCAGCATTTT. The encoded protein is CASSQGDRAAQPQHF.

V usage is TRBV7-3 and J usage is TRBJ2-7; 9 bases fit TRBD2. V lost 5 bases to trimming and J lost 4 bases; unmatched junction nucleotides: 9. The CDR3 has 15 amino acids. CDR1 SGHTA and CDR2 FQGTGA come from the germline V gene. The CDR3, as DNA: TGTGCCAGCAGCCCTTCGGGGGGACTAGCATACGAGCAGTACTTC. Protein: CASSPSGGLAYEQYF.

V usage is TRBV19 and J usage is TRBJ1-1, with TRBD1 identical over 10 bases. The germline CDR1 and CDR2 sequences are LNHDA and SQIVND (reference sequence). The CDR3 sequence is 14 residues long. Trimming removed 4 bases from V and 11 bases from J; junction bases left unmatched: 10. CDR3 DNA sequence: TGTGCCAGTAGTAGACACGACAGGGGGCAGGTGGCTTTCTTT. It translates to CASSRHDRGQVAFF.

Details on this clone: Other DNA sequences in this specimen translate into the identical CDR3. The chain has TRBV5-4 and TRBJ1-1; D not resolved. Germline V gene lookup returns CDR1 SGHNT and CDR2 YYREEE (reference sequence). CDR3 length: 14 residues. V was cut by 1 base and J by 1 base, with 8 bases left in between. The chain's CDR3 is CASSLRQANTEAFF. CDR3 nucleotides: TGTGCCAGCAGCTTGAGGCAGGCGAACACTGAAGCTTTCTTT.